This record concerns one TCR beta chain sequence. The CDR3 is 15 residues long. Germline values: CDR1 SGHRS, CDR2 YFSETQ. V lost 1 base to trimming and J lost 3 bases; unmatched junction nucleotides: 3. TCRalpha and TCRbeta libraries used 5'RACE with constant-segment primers and UMIs. TCRdb re-analysed the 5' RACE reads in MiXCR, keeping a single row per CDR3 protein. In the table there are roughly 550,000 distinct CDR3 sequences, just over 20% of which are singletons. The data derive from a study of T-cell memory formation after mild COVID-19. The chain is built from TRBV5-1 and TRBJ2-3; 9 nucleotides align to TRBD2. The sequenced sample was PBMCs or a T cell subset sorted from them (not recorded which). This sequence was found in an adult woman who had mild COVID-19 (a few samples of this study predate the infection). Cell type and time point are not known. For the CDR3, the DNA is TGCGCCAGCAGCTTGTGGCTAGCGGGGACAGATACGCAGTATTTT. The encoded protein is CASSLWLAGTDTQYF.